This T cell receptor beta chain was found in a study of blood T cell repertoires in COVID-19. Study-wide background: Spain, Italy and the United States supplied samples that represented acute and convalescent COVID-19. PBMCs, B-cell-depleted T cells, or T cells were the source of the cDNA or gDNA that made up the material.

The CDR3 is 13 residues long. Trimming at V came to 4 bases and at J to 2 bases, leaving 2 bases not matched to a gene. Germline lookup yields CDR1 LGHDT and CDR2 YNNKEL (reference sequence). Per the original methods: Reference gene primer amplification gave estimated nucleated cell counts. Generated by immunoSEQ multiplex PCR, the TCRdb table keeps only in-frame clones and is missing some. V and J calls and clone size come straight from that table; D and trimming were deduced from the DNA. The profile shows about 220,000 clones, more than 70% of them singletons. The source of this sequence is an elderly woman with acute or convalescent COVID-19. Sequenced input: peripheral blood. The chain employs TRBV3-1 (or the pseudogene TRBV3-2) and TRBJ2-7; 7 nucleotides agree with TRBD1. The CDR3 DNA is TGTGCCAGCAGCCCGGACAGGCCCTACGAGCAGTACTTC. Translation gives CASSPDRPYEQYF.